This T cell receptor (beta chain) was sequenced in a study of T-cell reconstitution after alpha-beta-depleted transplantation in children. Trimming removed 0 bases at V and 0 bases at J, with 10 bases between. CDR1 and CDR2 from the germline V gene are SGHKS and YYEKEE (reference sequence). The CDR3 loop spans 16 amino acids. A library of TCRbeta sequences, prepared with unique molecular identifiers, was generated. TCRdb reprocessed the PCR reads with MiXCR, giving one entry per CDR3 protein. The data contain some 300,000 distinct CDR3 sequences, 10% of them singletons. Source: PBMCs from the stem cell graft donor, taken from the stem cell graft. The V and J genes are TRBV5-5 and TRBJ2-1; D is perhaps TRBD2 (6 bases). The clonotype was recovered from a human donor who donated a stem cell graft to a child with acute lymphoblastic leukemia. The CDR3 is CASSLAGTPSYNEQFF. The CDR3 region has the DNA TGTGCCAGCAGCTTGGCCGGGACTCCCTCCTACAATGAGCAGTTCTTC. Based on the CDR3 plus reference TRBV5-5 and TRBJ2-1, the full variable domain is DAGVTQSPTHLIKTRGQQVTLRCSPISGHKSVSWYQQVLGQGPQFIFQYYEKEERGRGNFPDRFSARQFPNYSSELNVNALLLGDSALYLCASSLAGTPSYNEQFFGPGTRLTVL.